This T cell receptor (beta chain) came from a study of beta chain features in type 1 diabetes. Study observations and caveats: The study found moderately but significantly shorter TCRB CDR3s in all four CD4+ subsets of Type 1 diabetes patients.

This clone was observed a handful of times. The antigen is not known. This CDR3 has 18 amino acids. Expressed TCRB transcripts got sequenced, as all isolated RNA was reverse transcribed. Sequencing used immunoSEQ multiplex PCR; TCRdb keeps in-frame clones, though not all of them. This table has roughly 300,000 clones, 9.3% appearing once. The J gene is TRBJ2-2, the V gene TRBV21-1; the DNA was not compared with TRBD1, the D call given in the table. TRBV21-1 is shown as a pseudogene. The TCR originated in a man aged 25-45 years with type 1 diabetes. Sequencing was performed on central memory CD4+ T cells from blood. The DNA of the CDR3 is TGTGCCAGCAGCAAAGATACTTGGACAGGGTTTTTAACCGGGGAGCTGTTTTTT. Amino acids: CASSKDTWTGFLTGELFF.